Listed below are T cell receptor beta chains from one sample, sequenced in a study of post-analysis software for immune sequencing data. In TCRdb, the PCR reads were re-called with MiXCR into one record per CDR3 protein. The repertoire holds 600,000 to 750,000 distinct CDR3 sequences, with approximately 60% as singletons. The material sequenced was blood. The receptors here all came from a girl aged 2 to 9 with multiple sclerosis. Each CDR3 is given with its conserved first and last residue. Expanded clones are given a class, and other clones once, few, many or no size at all.

clone_size: few
v_call: TRBV29-1
cdr3_aa: CSVGHSSGNTIYF

clone_size: few
v_call: TRBV27
cdr3_aa: CASSLLASGANVLTF

clone_size: few
v_call: TRBV20-1
cdr3_aa: CSARTESSYNEQFF

clone_size: NA
v_call: TRBV2
cdr3_aa: CACSEKGEVGYTF

clone_size: NA
v_call: TRBV5-1
cdr3_aa: CASSLGSAHNEQFF

clone_size: NA
v_call: TRBV20-1
cdr3_aa: CSAKAGTGWSGANVLTF

clone_size: NA
v_call: TRBV27
cdr3_aa: CASADSNTGELFF

clone_size: once
v_call: TRBV12-3/TRBV12-4
cdr3_aa: CASSLPSGGATETQYF

clone_size: few
v_call: TRBV11-2
cdr3_aa: CASSLDPTRENTGELFF

clone_size: NA
v_call: TRBV20-1
cdr3_aa: CSARHPGTGTGANVLTF

clone_size: NA
v_call: TRBV28
cdr3_aa: CASSFLRGLGTEAFF

clone_size: NA
v_call: TRBV15
cdr3_aa: CATSRLGQETQYF

clone_size: NA
v_call: TRBV4-3
cdr3_aa: CASSQELVGLNHNEQFF

clone_size: few
v_call: TRBV20-1
cdr3_aa: CSALGTSAYEQYF

clone_size: NA
v_call: TRBV7-8
cdr3_aa: CASAPSSYNEQFF

clone_size: NA
v_call: TRBV2
cdr3_aa: CASSRDSNQIYEQYF

clone_size: NA
v_call: TRBV28
cdr3_aa: CASSLRGGTGRISGELFF

clone_size: NA
v_call: TRBV2
cdr3_aa: CASSETDRVGYTF

clone_size: few
v_call: TRBV4-1
cdr3_aa: CASSPLGLADNEQFF

clone_size: NA
v_call: TRBV20-1
cdr3_aa: CSARVTQGGKIYNEQFF

clone_size: NA
v_call: TRBV7-2
cdr3_aa: CASSFTSMEAQFF

clone_size: NA
v_call: TRBV27
cdr3_aa: CASSSQSGRRTDTQYF

clone_size: NA
v_call: TRBV7-3
cdr3_aa: CASSLAYRGVNNNEQFF

clone_size: NA
v_call: TRBV5-1
cdr3_aa: CASSLAGDSQETQYF

clone_size: NA
v_call: TRBV20-1
cdr3_aa: CSARAGQINYGYTF

clone_size: NA
v_call: TRBV6-6
cdr3_aa: CASSYGQGHEQYF

clone_size: NA
v_call: TRBV12-3/TRBV12-4
cdr3_aa: CASSFNRHEQYF

clone_size: NA
v_call: TRBV5-6
cdr3_aa: CASSLVQTDTQYF

clone_size: NA
v_call: TRBV12-3/TRBV12-4
cdr3_aa: CASSLARSRDEQFF

clone_size: NA
v_call: TRBV25-1
cdr3_aa: CASSESWETQYF

clone_size: NA
v_call: TRBV3-1
cdr3_aa: CASSQGDSGAYNEQFF

clone_size: NA
v_call: TRBV25-1
cdr3_aa: CASSELGRNTIYF

clone_size: NA
v_call: TRBV12-3/TRBV12-4
cdr3_aa: CASRLIAGGSTDTQYF

clone_size: NA
v_call: TRBV5-1
cdr3_aa: CASSFPTSAMADEQFF

clone_size: NA
v_call: TRBV21-1
cdr3_aa: CASSKVREPDVQNTEAFF

clone_size: NA
v_call: TRBV7-6
cdr3_aa: CASSSRTVQGTDTQYF

clone_size: NA
v_call: TRBV6-1
cdr3_aa: CASSGGTGGITEAFF

clone_size: few
v_call: TRBV20-1
cdr3_aa: CSARGQRTGANVLTF

clone_size: NA
v_call: TRBV7-9
cdr3_aa: CASSLPGTRNEQFF